This T cell receptor (beta chain) appears in the sequencing data of a study of cytomegalovirus exposure and HLA in healthy donors. Study-wide results and caveats: In a later analysis, V- and J-gene trimming of beta chains associated with a DCLRE1C missense variant, replicated independently.

A remark on this clone: Antigen: not known.

60 Vbeta and 13 Jbeta primers were used in PCR. Assay used: immunoSEQ multiplex PCR; TCRdb lists only in-frame clones, some missing. Counted here are under 200,000 clones, less than 90% occurring once; the ten biggest clones make up approximately 0.25%. This TCR was sampled from a boy between 5 and 17 years old in good health and CMV-seronegative. Sequenced material: PBMCs.

CDR3 in DNA: TGTGCCAGCAGCTTCGGGTGGGGGGACTCACTGTCCGATGAGCAGTTCTTC. As protein: CASSFGWGDSLSDEQFF. The V and J genes are TRBV7-8 and TRBJ2-1; a possible D gene is TRBD2 (6 bases). V was trimmed by 3 bases and J by 8 bases, leaving 23 bases between them. Germline V CDR1 and CDR2: SGHVS, FQNEAQ. The CDR3 runs to 17 residues.